This T cell receptor (beta chain) was sequenced in a study of T cell repertoires in cytomegalovirus infection. TCRdb used MiXCR to reprocess the reads, holding one entry per CDR3 protein. The data show approximately 250,000 distinct CDR3 sequences, 6% to 8% seen once. Remarks on this clonotype: One junction end does not reproduce the germline sequence, and a read error may be involved.

There are 15 residues in the CDR3. Looked up from germline, CDR1 is MDHEN and CDR2 is SYDVKM. The V and J genes are TRBV28 and TRBJ1-6; D not certain. Sequenced input: PBMCs. The sequence derives from a human donor in good health (CMV status not recorded). Some clones in this sample may be carry-over from other donors' samples. The CDR3 here is CPSSPTPKGRSPLHF. DNA of the CDR3: TGTCCCAGCAGTCCCACTCCAAAAGGACGGTCACCCCTCCACTTT.